This is a list of T cell receptor beta chains from one sample in a study of T-cell memory formation after mild COVID-19. TCRdb reprocessed the 5' RACE reads with MiXCR, giving one entry per CDR3 protein. In the table there are some 300,000 distinct CDR3 sequences, just under 20% of which are singletons. Sequencing was carried out using PBMCs or a T cell subset sorted from them (not recorded which). The receptor set was obtained from a man aged 18 to 29 who had mild COVID-19 (a few samples of this study predate the infection). Cell type and time point are not known. The CDR3 runs from the conserved cysteine through the conserved F or W. Fields, in order: V gene, J gene, CDR3 length, D gene, clone size, CDR3 DNA, CDR3 protein. A D gene is named only where the DNA matches it firmly. For some rows the clone size is stated as once, few or many, or as a class when expanded; others skip it.

TRBV15,TRBJ2-1,14,TRBD2,NA,TGTGCCACCAGTAGGGACAGCGGGAGGAATGAGCAGTTCTTC,CATSRDSGRNEQFF
TRBV12-3/TRBV12-4,TRBJ2-7,14,NA,few,TGTGCCAGCAGTTTAGGGACAGCCAACTACGAGCAGTACTTC,CASSLGTANYEQYF
TRBV7-2,TRBJ2-7,13,NA,NA,TGTGCCAGCAGCCCCCGACCTTTCTACGAGCAGTACTTC,CASSPRPFYEQYF
TRBV29-1,TRBJ2-7,14,TRBD1,few,TGCAGCGTTGCCGCGGGACAGGGGGCCTACGAGCAGTACTTC,CSVAAGQGAYEQYF
TRBV6-5,TRBJ1-1,18,TRBD1,few,TGTGCCAGCAGGGGTAATGCGGGACAGGGAGTTTTTAACACTGAAGCTTTCTTT,CASRGNAGQGVFNTEAFF
TRBV10-2,TRBJ1-6,14,TRBD1,NA,TGCGCCAGCAGCCCCGGGACAGCTAATTCACCCCTCCACTTT,CASSPGTANSPLHF
TRBV5-6,TRBJ2-1,12,NA,NA,TGTGCCAGCAGCTCTCCCGGGGGCGGACAGTTCTTC,CASSSPGGGQFF
TRBV11-2,TRBJ2-3,18,NA,NA,TGTGCCAGCAGCTTAGGGCGGGGTATGGGTAGAAAAACAGATACGCAGTATTTT,CASSLGRGMGRKTDTQYF
TRBV28,TRBJ2-3,14,NA,NA,TGTGCCAGCAGGGACCGTGGATTGAGGGATACGCAGTATTTT,CASRDRGLRDTQYF
TRBV27,TRBJ2-7,15,NA,NA,TGTGCCAGCAGTATCCAGGACGGTCGGTGGGCTGAGCAGTACTTC,CASSIQDGRWAEQYF
TRBV6-2/TRBV6-3,TRBJ1-1,16,NA,NA,TGTGCCAGCACCAACCTGGGACCCGGTGCCGGCACTGAAGCTTTCTTT,CASTNLGPGAGTEAFF
TRBV20-1,TRBJ2-5,14,TRBD1,few,TGCAGTGCTAGAGCCGGACAGGGGAGGTGGGACCAGTACTTC,CSARAGQGRWDQYF
TRBV24-1,TRBJ1-1,14,NA,NA,TGTGCCACCAGTGTTGCAGGGAAGAACACTGAAGCTTTCTTT,CATSVAGKNTEAFF
TRBV7-9,TRBJ2-1,16,TRBD1,NA,TGTGCCAGCAGCGGTTCCGGGACAGGGTCGAGGTATGAGCAGTTCTTC,CASSGSGTGSRYEQFF
TRBV7-9,TRBJ1-2,13,NA,NA,TGTGCCAGCAGCCCAGTCGGGGGAGGCGGCTACACCTTC,CASSPVGGGGYTF
TRBV12-3/TRBV12-4,TRBJ1-2,15,TRBD1,NA,TGTGCCAGCAGTCGCCGGGACAGGGGCGGCTATGGCTACACCTTC,CASSRRDRGGYGYTF
TRBV4-1,TRBJ2-5,15,TRBD1,few,TGCGCCAGCAGCCAAGAAGGGACAGGGGAAGAGACCCAGTACTTC,CASSQEGTGEETQYF
TRBV25-1,TRBJ1-2,13,NA,few,TGTGCCAGCAGTGAAACACAGGGCCGCGGCTACACCTTC,CASSETQGRGYTF
TRBV5-1,TRBJ1-1,14,NA,few,TGCGCCAGCAGCTTGGTTCGGGGTTCATCTGAAGCTTTCTTT,CASSLVRGSSEAFF